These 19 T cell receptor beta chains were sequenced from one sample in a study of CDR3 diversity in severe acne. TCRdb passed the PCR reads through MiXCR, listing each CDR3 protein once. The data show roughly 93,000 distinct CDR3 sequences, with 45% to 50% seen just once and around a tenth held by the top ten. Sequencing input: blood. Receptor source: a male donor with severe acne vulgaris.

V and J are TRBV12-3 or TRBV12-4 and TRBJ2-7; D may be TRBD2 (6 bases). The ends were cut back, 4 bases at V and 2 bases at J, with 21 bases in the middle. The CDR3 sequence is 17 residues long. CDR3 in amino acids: CASSSPSVTPSPYEQYF. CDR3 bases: TGTGCCAGCAGTTCCCCTAGCGTTACACCCTCTCCCTACGAGCAGTACTTC.

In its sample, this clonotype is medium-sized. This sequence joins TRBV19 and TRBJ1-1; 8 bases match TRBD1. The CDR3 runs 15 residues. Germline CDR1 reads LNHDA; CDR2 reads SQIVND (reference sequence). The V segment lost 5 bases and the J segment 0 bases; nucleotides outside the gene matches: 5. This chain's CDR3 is CASSARQGMNTEAFF. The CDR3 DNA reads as TGTGCCAGTAGTGCTCGACAGGGGATGAACACTGAAGCTTTCTTT.

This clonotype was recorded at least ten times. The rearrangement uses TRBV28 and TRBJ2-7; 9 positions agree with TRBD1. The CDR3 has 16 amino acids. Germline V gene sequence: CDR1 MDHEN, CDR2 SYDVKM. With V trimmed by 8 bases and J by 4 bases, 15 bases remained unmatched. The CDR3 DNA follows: TGTGCCAGCCGACTATCCGGCGGGACAGGGACTTACGAGCAGTACTTC. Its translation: CASRLSGGTGTYEQYF. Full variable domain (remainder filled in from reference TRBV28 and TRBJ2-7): DVKVTQSSRYLVKRTGEKVFLECVQDMDHENMFWYRQDPGLGLRLIYFSYDVKMKEKGDIPEGYSVSREKKERFSLILESASTNQTSMYLCASRLSGGTGTYEQYFGPGTRLTVT.

CDR3 bases: TGTGCCAGCAGCTTAAGTTCCGGACTAGCGGGAGTCGGGGACCGTAGTGAGCAGTTCTTC. It yields the protein CASSLSSGLAGVGDRSEQFF. The chain uses TRBV7-8 and TRBJ2-1; 13 nucleotides line up with TRBD2. CDR3 size: 20 residues. The V gene's germline CDR1 is SGHVS and CDR2 FQNEAQ. V gave up 2 bases and J gave up 9 bases; unmatched junction bases: 19.

CDR3 protein: CASSSRDYHQPQHF. For the CDR3, the DNA is TGTGCCAGCAGCTCCCGGGACTACCATCAGCCCCAGCATTTT. The rearrangement uses TRBV28 and TRBJ1-5; D is possibly TRBD1 (5 bases). The CDR3 extends over 14 amino acids. Looked up from germline, CDR1 is MDHEN and CDR2 is SYDVKM. Deletions cut 6 bases from V and 5 bases from J, with 14 bases between.

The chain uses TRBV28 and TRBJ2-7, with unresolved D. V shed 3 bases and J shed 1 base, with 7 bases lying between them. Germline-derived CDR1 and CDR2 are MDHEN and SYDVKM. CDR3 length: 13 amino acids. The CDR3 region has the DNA TGTGCCAGCAGTTTTGTACTTTCCTACGAGCAGTACTTC. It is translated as CASSFVLSYEQYF. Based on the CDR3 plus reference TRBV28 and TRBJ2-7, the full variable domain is DVKVTQSSRYLVKRTGEKVFLECVQDMDHENMFWYRQDPGLGLRLIYFSYDVKMKEKGDIPEGYSVSREKKERFSLILESASTNQTSMYLCASSFVLSYEQYFGPGTRLTVT.

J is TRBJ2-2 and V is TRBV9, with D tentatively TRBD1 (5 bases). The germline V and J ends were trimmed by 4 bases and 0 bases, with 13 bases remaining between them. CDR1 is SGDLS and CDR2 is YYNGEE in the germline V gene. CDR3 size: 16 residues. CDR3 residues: CASSPLWGPNTGELFF. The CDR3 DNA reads TGTGCCAGCAGCCCCCTCTGGGGCCCGAACACCGGGGAGCTGTTTTTT.

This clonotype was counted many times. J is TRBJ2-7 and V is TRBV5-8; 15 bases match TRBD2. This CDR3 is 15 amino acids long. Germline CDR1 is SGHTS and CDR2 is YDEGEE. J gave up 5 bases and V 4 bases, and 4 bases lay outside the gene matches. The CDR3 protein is CASSTGLAGGDEQYF. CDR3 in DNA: TGTGCCAGCAGCACGGGACTAGCGGGAGGCGACGAGCAGTACTTC.

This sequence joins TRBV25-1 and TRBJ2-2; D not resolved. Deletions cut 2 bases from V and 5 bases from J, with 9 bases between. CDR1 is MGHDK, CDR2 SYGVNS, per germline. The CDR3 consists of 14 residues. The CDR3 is CASSETLLTGELFF. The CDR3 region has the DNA TGTGCCAGCAGTGAAACTCTCCTTACCGGGGAGCTGTTTTTT.

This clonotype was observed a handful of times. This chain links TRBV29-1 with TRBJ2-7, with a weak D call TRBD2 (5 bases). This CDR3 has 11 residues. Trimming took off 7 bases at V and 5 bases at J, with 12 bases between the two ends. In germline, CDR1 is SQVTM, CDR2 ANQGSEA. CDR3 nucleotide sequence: TGCAGCGGACTGGAGGTCGACGAGCAGTACTTC. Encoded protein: CSGLEVDEQYF.

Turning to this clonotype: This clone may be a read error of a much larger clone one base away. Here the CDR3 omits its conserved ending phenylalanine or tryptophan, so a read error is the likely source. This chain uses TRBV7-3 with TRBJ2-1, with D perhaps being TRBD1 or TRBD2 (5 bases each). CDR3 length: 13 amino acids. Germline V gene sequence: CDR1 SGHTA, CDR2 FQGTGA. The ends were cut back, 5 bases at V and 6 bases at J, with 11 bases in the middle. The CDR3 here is CASSLPGLNEQFS. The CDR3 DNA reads TGTGCCAGCAGCCTCCCGGGGCTCAATGAGCAGTTCTCC.

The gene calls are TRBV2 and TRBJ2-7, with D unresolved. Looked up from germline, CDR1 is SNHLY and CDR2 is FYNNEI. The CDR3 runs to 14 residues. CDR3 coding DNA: TGTACCTACCTTGGCGCCGGTGGCTCCTACGAGCAGTACTTC. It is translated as CTYLGAGGSYEQYF. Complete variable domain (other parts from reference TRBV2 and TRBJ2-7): EPEVTQTPSHQVTQMGQEVILRCVPISNHLYFYWYRQILGQKVEFLVSFYNNEISEKSEIFDDQFSVERPDGSNFTLKIRSTKLEDSAMYFCTYLGAGGSYEQYFGPGTRLTVT.

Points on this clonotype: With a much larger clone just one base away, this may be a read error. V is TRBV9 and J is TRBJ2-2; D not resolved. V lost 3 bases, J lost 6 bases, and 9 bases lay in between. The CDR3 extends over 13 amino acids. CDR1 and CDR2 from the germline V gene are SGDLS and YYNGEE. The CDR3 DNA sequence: TGTGCCAGCAGCGCAGATGGGTCCGGGGAGCTGTTTTTT. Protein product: CASSADGSGELFF.

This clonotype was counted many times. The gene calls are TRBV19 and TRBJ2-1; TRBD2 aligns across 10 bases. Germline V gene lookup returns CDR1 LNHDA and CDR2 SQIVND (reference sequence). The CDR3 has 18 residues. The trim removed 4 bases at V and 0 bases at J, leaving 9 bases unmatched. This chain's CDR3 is CASSTHGSSGSSYNEQFF. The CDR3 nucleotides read TGTGCCAGTAGTACTCATGGTTCTAGCGGGAGCTCCTACAATGAGCAGTTCTTC.

DNA of the CDR3: TGTGCCAGCAGCGTGTCGGGGAGGGCCTTACGGGAGCAGTTCTTC. This translates into CASSVSGRALREQFF. The chain has TRBV9 and TRBJ2-1; 7 positions agree with TRBD2. Germline values: CDR1 SGDLS, CDR2 YYNGEE. With 2 bases clipped from V and 10 bases from J, the junction kept 12 bases outside the gene matches. The CDR3 consists of 15 residues.

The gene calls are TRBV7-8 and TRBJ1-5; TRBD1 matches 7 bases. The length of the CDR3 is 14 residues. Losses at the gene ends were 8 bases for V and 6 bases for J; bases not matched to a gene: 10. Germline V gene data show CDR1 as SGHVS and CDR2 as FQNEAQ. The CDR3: CASGKTGSGQPQHF. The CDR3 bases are TGTGCCAGCGGCAAGACAGGGAGTGGTCAGCCCCAGCATTTT.

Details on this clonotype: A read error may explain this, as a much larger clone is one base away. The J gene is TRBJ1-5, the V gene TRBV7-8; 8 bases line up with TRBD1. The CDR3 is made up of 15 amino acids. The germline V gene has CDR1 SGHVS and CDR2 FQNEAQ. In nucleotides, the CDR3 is TGTGCCAGCAGGCCAGCGACAGGGGAGAATCAGCACCAGCATTTT. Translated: CASRPATGENQHQHF.

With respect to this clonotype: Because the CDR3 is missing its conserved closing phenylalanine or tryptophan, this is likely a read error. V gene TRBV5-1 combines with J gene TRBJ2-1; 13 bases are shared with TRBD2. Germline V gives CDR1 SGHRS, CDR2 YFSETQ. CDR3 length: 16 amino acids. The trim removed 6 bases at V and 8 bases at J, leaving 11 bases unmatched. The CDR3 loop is CASKTGLAGVSDEQFS. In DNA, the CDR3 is TGCGCCAGCAAAACCGGACTAGCGGGAGTTTCAGATGAGCAGTTCTCC.

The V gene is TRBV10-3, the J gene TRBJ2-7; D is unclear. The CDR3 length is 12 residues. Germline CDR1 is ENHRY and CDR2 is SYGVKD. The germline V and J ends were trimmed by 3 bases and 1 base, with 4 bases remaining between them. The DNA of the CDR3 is TGTGCCATCAGTGACGGTTCCTACGAGCAGTACTTC. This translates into CAISDGSYEQYF.